The 10 T cell receptor beta chains listed next were all sequenced from one sample in a study of Graves' ophthalmopathy and Graves' hyperthyroidism. Amplified material comprised TCR beta CDR3 regions derived from RNA transcripts. HTBI primers served in a first-round RT-PCR, which a second-round multiplex PCR followed. One entry per CDR3 protein, called by TCRdb with MiXCR from the multiplex PCR reads. The data show over a million distinct CDR3 sequences, about two fifths seen once. Sequencing was carried out using peripheral blood or thyroid tissue (not recorded which). All receptors derive from an adult man with Graves' hyperthyroidism.

This chain uses TRBV6-5 with TRBJ2-5; no firm D call. Trimming cost V 4 bases and J 5 bases, with 20 bases left between them. The length of the CDR3 is 16 residues. CDR1 is MNHEY, CDR2 SVGAGI, per germline. Written as DNA, the CDR3 is TGTGCCAGCAGTTCTGGGCAAAGGGCCCTCTCCGAGACCCAGTACTTC. It translates to CASSSGQRALSETQYF.

The table lists this clonotype with a few counts. The gene calls are TRBV15 and TRBJ2-7, with 11 bases identical to TRBD2. J was trimmed by 3 bases and V by 5 bases; bases with no gene match: 12. Per the germline V gene, CDR1 is LNHNV and CDR2 is YYDKDF (reference sequence). The CDR3 is 17 residues long. The CDR3 spells CATSGPPGLADLYEQYF. CDR3 in DNA: TGTGCCACCAGCGGCCCGCCGGGACTAGCGGACCTCTACGAGCAGTACTTC.

This clonotype was counted many times. The chain recombines TRBV20-1 with TRBJ1-5; TRBD1 is a possible D gene (5 bases). V lost 2 bases and J 4 bases, leaving 12 bases between the germline ends. CDR3 size: 14 residues. Per germline, CDR1 DFQATT and CDR2 SNEGSKA (reference sequence). CDR3 DNA: TGCAGTGCTAGATCTAGTGGGGGAAATCAGCCCCAGCATTTT. Protein: CSARSSGGNQPQHF.

Only a few counts were recorded for this clonotype. The chain uses TRBV12-3 or TRBV12-4 and TRBJ2-5; 7 bases agree with TRBD1. Trimming took 5 bases from V and 5 from J; bases not matched to a gene: 5. This CDR3 contains 13 residues. This chain's CDR3 is CASSVRGFETQYF. CDR3 DNA sequence: TGTGCCAGCAGTGTCAGGGGGTTCGAGACCCAGTACTTC.

This clonotype was seen at least ten times. This chain uses TRBV9 with TRBJ1-4; D is undetermined. This CDR3 is built from 15 residues. CDR1 is SGDLS and CDR2 is YYNGEE in the germline V gene. Trimming took 0 bases from V and 0 from J, leaving 6 bases between them. The chain's CDR3 is CASSVAGSTNEKLFF. The CDR3, as DNA: TGTGCCAGCAGCGTAGCAGGTTCAACTAATGAAAAACTGTTTTTT.

The chain carries TRBV25-1 and TRBJ1-3; the D is unclear. The CDR3 has 13 residues. Germline V gene data show CDR1 as MGHDK and CDR2 as SYGVNS. V lost 10 bases to trimming and J lost 0 bases, with 10 bases between them. The CDR3 sequence: CATRPISGNTIYF. CDR3 DNA: TGTGCCACACGGCCTATCTCTGGAAACACCATATATTTT.

This clonotype was counted at least ten times. The chain uses TRBV5-6 and TRBJ1-4, with 8 nucleotides matching TRBD1. The germline CDR1 and CDR2 sequences are SGHDT and YYEEEE. Unmatched junction bases numbered 6, after V lost 4 bases and J lost 7 bases. This CDR3 comprises 14 residues. The CDR3 sequence is CASSPTGDGEKLFF. The CDR3 coding sequence is TGTGCCAGCAGCCCGACAGGGGACGGTGAAAAACTGTTTTTT.

This clonotype occurred a few times. CDR3 in amino acids: CSVTGQGQNEKLFF. The CDR3 DNA sequence: TGCAGCGTTACGGGACAGGGCCAAAATGAAAAACTGTTTTTT. The chain couples TRBV29-1 to TRBJ1-4, with 9 bases that match TRBD1. CDR3 length equals 14 residues. CDR1 is SQVTM, CDR2 ANQGSEA, per germline. With 5 bases clipped from V and 5 bases from J, the junction kept 6 bases outside the gene matches.

In this sample, this clonotype turned up many times. The V gene is TRBV9, the J gene TRBJ1-1, with TRBD1 matching over 9 bases. CDR3 length: 15 amino acids. Germline V gene sequence: CDR1 SGDLS, CDR2 YYNGEE. Germline trimming cut 4 bases from V and 4 bases from J; bases unmatched to any gene: 8. The CDR3 reads CASSTRTGEGTEAFF. The CDR3 DNA follows: TGTGCCAGCAGCACCCGGACAGGGGAAGGCACTGAAGCTTTCTTT.

Note on this clonotype: A much larger clonotype is one base distant, so this may be a read error. The chain recombines TRBV11-1 with TRBJ2-7, with 7 bases fitting TRBD1. Germline CDR1 and CDR2: SGHAT and FQDESV (reference sequence). CDR3 length: 14 residues. The CDR3 DNA reads TGTGTCAGCAGCTTACAGGGGTCTGCCTACGAGCAGTACTTC. Translating it yields CVSSLQGSAYEQYF.